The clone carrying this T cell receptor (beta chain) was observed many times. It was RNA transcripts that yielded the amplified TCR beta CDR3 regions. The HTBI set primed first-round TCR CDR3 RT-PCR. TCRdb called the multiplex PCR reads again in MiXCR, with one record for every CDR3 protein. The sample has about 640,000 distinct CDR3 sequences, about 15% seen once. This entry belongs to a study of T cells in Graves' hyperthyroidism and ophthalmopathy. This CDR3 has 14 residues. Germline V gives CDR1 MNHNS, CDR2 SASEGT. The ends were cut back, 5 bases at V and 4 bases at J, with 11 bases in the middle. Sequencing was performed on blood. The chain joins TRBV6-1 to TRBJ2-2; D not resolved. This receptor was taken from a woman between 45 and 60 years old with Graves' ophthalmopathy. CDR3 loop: CASSLFGGTGELFF. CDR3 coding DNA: TGTGCCAGCAGTCTTTTCGGTGGCACCGGGGAGCTGTTTTTT.